This entry lists 25 T cell receptor beta chains sequenced from one sample in a study of blood T cell repertoires in COVID-19. Method: immunoSEQ multiplex PCR; TCRdb's copy keeps in-frame clones and lacks some. The table records about 78,000 clones, around nine tenths of them present only once. The source material was peripheral blood. These TCRs come from a middle-aged man with active or convalescent COVID-19.

This sequence joins TRBV6-1 and TRBJ1-2, with D unresolved. The CDR3 has 14 residues. Germline CDR1 reads MNHNS; CDR2 reads SASEGT. Deletions cut 1 base from V and 3 bases from J, with 9 bases between. CDR3 loop: CASSEGLGDYGYTF. In DNA form, the CDR3 reads TGTGCCAGCAGTGAAGGTCTCGGGGACTATGGCTACACCTTC.

This chain links TRBV7-8 with TRBJ2-2; TRBD2 matches 15 bases. Germline V lookup: CDR1 SGHVS, CDR2 FQNEAQ. CDR3 size: 18 residues. The J segment lost 0 bases and the V segment lost 3 bases, leaving 2 bases of the junction unmatched. CDR3 sequence (DNA): TGTGCCAGCAGCTTGGGACTAGCGGGGGGCTCGAACACCGGGGAGCTGTTTTTT. Encoded protein: CASSLGLAGGSNTGELFF.

CDR3 sequence (DNA): TGTGCCAGTACCCGACAGGGGAACGGGGCCAACGTCCTGACTTTC. It encodes CASTRQGNGANVLTF. The chain couples TRBV19 to TRBJ2-6; 8 bases agree with TRBD1. CDR3 length equals 15 residues. The germline CDR1 and CDR2 sequences are LNHDA and SQIVND (reference sequence). V shed 7 bases, J shed 4 bases, and the junction held 6 bases outside the gene matches. Combining the CDR3 with reference TRBV19 and TRBJ2-6 gives the whole variable domain DGGITQSPKYLFRKEGQNVTLSCEQNLNHDAMYWYRQDPGQGLRLIYYSQIVNDFQKGDIAEGYSVSREKKESFPLTVTSAQKNPTAFYLCASTRQGNGANVLTFGAGSRLTVL.

The rearrangement joins TRBV9 to TRBJ2-2; 10 bases align to TRBD1. The CDR3 covers 14 residues. J was trimmed by 5 bases and V by 4 bases; bases with no gene match: 2. The germline V gene encodes CDR1 SGDLS and CDR2 YYNGEE. CDR3 sequence reads: CASSWDRGTGELFF. CDR3 nucleotide sequence: TGTGCCAGCAGCTGGGACAGGGGAACCGGGGAGCTGTTTTTT.

This chain joins TRBV6-5 and TRBJ1-2; 8 bases match TRBD1. CDR1 and CDR2 from the germline V gene are MNHEY and SVGAGI. V shed 6 bases, J shed 2 bases, and the junction held 5 bases outside the gene matches. This CDR3 region has 14 residues. The CDR3 loop is CASRSGQVNYGYTF. CDR3 sequence (DNA): TGTGCCAGCAGGTCGGGACAGGTCAACTATGGCTACACCTTC.

The sample holds a few counts of this clone. The V call is TRBV11-2, the J call TRBJ2-1, with 8 positions matching TRBD2. In germline, CDR1 is SGHAT, CDR2 FQNNGV. This CDR3 contains 14 residues. V lost 1 base, J lost 8 bases, and 4 bases stayed unmatched. The chain's CDR3 is CASSLGGLGYEQFF. The CDR3 DNA sequence: TGTGCCAGCAGCTTAGGGGGACTAGGCTATGAGCAGTTCTTC.

The chain is built from TRBV4-1 and TRBJ1-4; D not certain. V gave up 2 bases and J gave up 3 bases, with 13 bases separating them. Germline assignment: CDR1 MGHRA and CDR2 YSYEKL. This CDR3 is built from 16 residues. The CDR3 DNA sequence: TGCGCCAGCAGCCAAAAGCGGTGGCCGGCTAATGAAAAACTGTTTTTT. Translation: CASSQKRWPANEKLFF.

The chain couples TRBV19 to TRBJ2-1, with 10 bases identical to TRBD2. The germline V gene encodes CDR1 LNHDA and CDR2 SQIVND (reference sequence). V dropped 8 bases and J dropped 2; count of bases not matched to a gene: 9. The CDR3 is 16 residues long. CDR3 coding DNA: TGTGCCAGTTCCAAACTTAGCGGGGGGACCTACAATGAGCAGTTCTTC. Amino acid sequence: CASSKLSGGTYNEQFF.

The chain has TRBV3-1 (or the pseudogene TRBV3-2) and TRBJ1-2, with D perhaps TRBD1 (5 bases). The V end lost 2 bases, the J end lost 1 base, and 11 bases lay between the germline ends. Germline V gene sequence: CDR1 LGHDT, CDR2 YNNKEL (reference sequence). This CDR3 contains 15 residues. The chain's CDR3 is CASSQRPDSNYGYTF. The CDR3 DNA reads TGTGCCAGCAGCCAACGCCCCGACAGTAACTATGGCTACACCTTC.

The V gene is TRBV5-4, the J gene TRBJ2-6; tentative D call: TRBD1 (6 bases). V shed 2 bases and J shed 4 bases, with 7 bases lying between them. Germline CDR1 and CDR2: SGHNT and YYREEE (reference sequence). The CDR3 contains 14 residues. The CDR3 nucleotides are TGTGCCAGCAGCTTACAGGGAGGGGCCAACGTCCTGACTTTC. This encodes CASSLQGGANVLTF.

This clone was counted a single time. The V call is TRBV10-1, the J call TRBJ2-7, with 9 bases fitting TRBD1. Germline V CDR1 and CDR2: WNHNN, SYGVQD (reference sequence). The junction had 8 bases not matched to a gene; V was cut back by 3 bases and J by 5 bases. This CDR3 region has 15 residues. Written as DNA, the CDR3 is TGCGCCAGCAGTGACCCGGGACAGGGTCACCACGAGCAGTACTTC. It yields the protein CASSDPGQGHHEQYF.

This sequence joins TRBV11-2 and TRBJ2-3; 9 bases fit TRBD1. J lost 7 bases, V lost 4 bases, and 12 bases had no gene match. The CDR3 covers 16 residues. The germline gives CDR1 SGHAT, CDR2 FQNNGV. The CDR3 bases are TGTGCCAGCAGCTACAACAGGGGGCGGATGGTAAATACGCAGTATTTT. It specifies CASSYNRGRMVNTQYF.

V and J are TRBV5-4 and TRBJ1-5, with 8 bases aligning to TRBD1. The CDR3 consists of 16 residues. The germline V gene encodes CDR1 SGHNT and CDR2 YYREEE (reference sequence). V trimming: 0 bases; J trimming: 4 bases; junction bases outside the gene matches: 6. The CDR3: CASSLAGTGVNQPQHF. The CDR3 DNA follows: TGTGCCAGCAGCTTGGCCGGGACAGGAGTGAATCAGCCCCAGCATTTT.

This clone was seen once. V usage is TRBV7-8 and J usage is TRBJ2-4; D gene ambiguous. Germline assignment: CDR1 SGHVS and CDR2 FQNEAQ. V was cut by 1 base and J by 7 bases, with 8 bases left in between. The CDR3 sequence is 13 residues long. The CDR3 DNA sequence: TGTGCCAGCAGCTTAGTTTCTTCGAACATTCAGTACTTC. As protein: CASSLVSSNIQYF. The full variable domain, in which reference TRBV7-8 and TRBJ2-4 provide the parts outside the CDR3, is GAGVSQSPRYKVAKRGQDVALRCDPISGHVSLFWYQQALGQGPEFLTYFQNEAQLDKSGLPSDRFFAERPEGSVSTLKIQRTQQEDSAVYLCASSLVSSNIQYFGAGTRLSVL.

The chain couples TRBV19 to TRBJ2-7; perhaps TRBD1 as D (5 bases). This CDR3 spans 14 amino acids. Trimming left V 6 bases short and J 1 base short, with 13 bases between. Per the germline V gene, CDR1 is LNHDA and CDR2 is SQIVND (reference sequence). The DNA for the CDR3 is TGTGCCAGTAGGCAGGGCCCTGGGTCCTACGAGCAGTACTTC. Its protein product is CASRQGPGSYEQYF. The complete variable domain, with remaining parts taken from reference TRBV19 and TRBJ2-7, reads DGGITQSPKYLFRKEGQNVTLSCEQNLNHDAMYWYRQDPGQGLRLIYYSQIVNDFQKGDIAEGYSVSREKKESFPLTVTSAQKNPTAFYLCASRQGPGSYEQYFGPGTRLTVT.

The chain links TRBV10-3 to TRBJ2-3, with D hard to call. Trimming left V 6 bases short and J 0 bases short, with 16 bases between. In germline, CDR1 is ENHRY, CDR2 SYGVKD. The CDR3 covers 16 residues. The CDR3 sequence is CAISPLFPPSTDTQYF. The CDR3 DNA reads TGTGCCATCAGCCCCTTGTTTCCTCCTAGCACAGATACGCAGTATTTT.

This clone was counted a single time. Other DNA sequences in this specimen translate into the identical CDR3. This chain connects TRBV19 to TRBJ2-5; the D gene is possibly TRBD1 (6 bases). Germline V gene sequence: CDR1 LNHDA, CDR2 SQIVND (reference sequence). CDR3 size: 14 residues. The V end was cut by 2 bases, the J end by 3 bases, with 10 bases between. In DNA, the CDR3 is TGTGCCAGTAGTATACGGGCAGGGGAAGAGACCCAGTACTTC. As protein: CASSIRAGEETQYF. The whole variable domain, remainder taken from reference TRBV19 and TRBJ2-5, is DGGITQSPKYLFRKEGQNVTLSCEQNLNHDAMYWYRQDPGQGLRLIYYSQIVNDFQKGDIAEGYSVSREKKESFPLTVTSAQKNPTAFYLCASSIRAGEETQYFGPGTRLLVL.

The J gene is TRBJ1-5, the V gene TRBV29-1, with 7 positions matching TRBD1. The CDR3 is 13 residues long. Germline CDR1 is SQVTM and CDR2 is ANQGSEA. J was trimmed by 3 bases and V by 7 bases; bases with no gene match: 6. This CDR3 is CSARTGLNQPQHF. The DNA of the CDR3 is TGCAGCGCTCGGACAGGCCTCAATCAGCCCCAGCATTTT.

This clone was observed a handful of times. The rearrangement joins TRBV28 to TRBJ1-2, with a weak D call TRBD1 (6 bases). The germline V gene has CDR1 MDHEN and CDR2 SYDVKM. V shed 2 bases and J shed 14 bases, with 21 bases lying between them. This CDR3 comprises 14 residues. DNA for the CDR3: TGTGCCAGCAGTTTAGGGGCAGGGGCCACCCCCTCGACCTTC. Protein sequence: CASSLGAGATPSTF.

The J gene is TRBJ1-5, the V gene TRBV19, with 8 bases lining up with TRBD1. With 4 bases clipped from V and 0 bases from J, the junction kept 2 bases outside the gene matches. Germline lookup yields CDR1 LNHDA and CDR2 SQIVND (reference sequence). This CDR3 spans 15 amino acids. The CDR3 region has the DNA TGTGCCAGTAGTACAGGGGGCTATAGCAATCAGCCCCAGCATTTT. Amino acid sequence: CASSTGGYSNQPQHF.

The chain recombines TRBV9 with TRBJ1-1; TRBD1 matches 7 bases. V was pared by 0 bases and J by 4 bases, with 6 bases of the junction left unmatched. The germline gives CDR1 SGDLS, CDR2 YYNGEE. This CDR3 is built from 15 residues. CDR3 nucleotide sequence: TGTGCCAGCAGCGTAGGAGGGGGCGCCTCCACTGAAGCTTTCTTT. Translating gives CASSVGGGASTEAFF. Using reference TRBV9 and TRBJ1-1 for the parts outside the CDR3, the full variable domain is DSGVTQTPKHLITATGQRVTLRCSPRSGDLSVYWYQQSLDQGLQFLIQYYNGEERAKGNILERFSAQQFPDLHSELNLSSLELGDSALYFCASSVGGGASTEAFFGQGTRLTVV.

The chain recombines TRBV7-2 with TRBJ2-3; TRBD2 matches at 10 bases. V shed 2 bases and J 3 bases; nucleotides not matched to a gene: 2. The germline V gene encodes CDR1 SGHTA and CDR2 FQGNSA. This CDR3 contains 15 residues. This chain's CDR3 is CASSLNSGGTDTQYF. The CDR3 DNA sequence: TGTGCCAGCAGCTTAAATAGCGGGGGGACAGATACGCAGTATTTT.

The rearrangement uses TRBV7-7 and TRBJ1-3; 11 bases align to TRBD1. The V and J ends lost 5 bases and 3 bases, in that order; junction bases with no gene match: 3. CDR1 is SSHAT, CDR2 FNYEAQ, per germline (reference sequence). This CDR3 spans 15 amino acids. The CDR3 spells CASSRGTGGGNTIYF. The CDR3 DNA follows: TGTGCCAGCAGCCGTGGGACAGGGGGTGGAAACACCATATATTTT. Based on the CDR3 plus reference TRBV7-7 and TRBJ1-3, the full variable domain is GAGVSQSPRYKVTKRGQDVTLRCDPISSHATLYWYQQALGQGPEFLTYFNYEAQPDKSGLPSDRFSAERPEGSISTLTIQRTEQRDSAMYRCASSRGTGGGNTIYFGEGSWLTVV.

This chain joins TRBV28 and TRBJ2-7, with a tentative D call TRBD1 (6 bases). This CDR3 comprises 13 residues. V shed 5 bases and J shed 5 bases, with 13 bases lying between them. Per germline, CDR1 MDHEN and CDR2 SYDVKM. The CDR3 protein is CASSRGTSHEQYF. For the CDR3, the DNA is TGTGCCAGCAGTAGAGGGACATCCCACGAGCAGTACTTC.

V and J are TRBV28 and TRBJ2-5; D perhaps matches TRBD1 (7 bases). The CDR3 has 14 residues. Germline V gene data show CDR1 as MDHEN and CDR2 as SYDVKM. V gave up 2 bases and J gave up 2 bases, with 9 bases separating them. CDR3 region: CASSLQGGQETQYF. The CDR3 DNA is TGTGCCAGCAGTTTACAGGGGGGACAAGAGACCCAGTACTTC.